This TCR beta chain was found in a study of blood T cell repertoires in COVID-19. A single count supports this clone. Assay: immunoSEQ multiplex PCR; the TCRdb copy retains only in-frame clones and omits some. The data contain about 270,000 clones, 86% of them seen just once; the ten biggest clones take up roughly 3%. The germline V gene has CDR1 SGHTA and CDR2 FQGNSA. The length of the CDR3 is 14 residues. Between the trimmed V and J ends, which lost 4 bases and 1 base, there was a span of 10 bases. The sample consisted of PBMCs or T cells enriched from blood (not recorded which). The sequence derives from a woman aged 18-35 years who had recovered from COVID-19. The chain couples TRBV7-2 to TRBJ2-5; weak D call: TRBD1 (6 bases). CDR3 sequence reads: CASSYYRVQETQYF. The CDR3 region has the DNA TGTGCCAGCAGCTATTACAGGGTCCAAGAGACCCAGTACTTC. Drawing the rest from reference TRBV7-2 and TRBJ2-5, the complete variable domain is GAGVSQSPSNKVTEKGKDVELRCDPISGHTALYWYRQSLGQGLEFLIYFQGNSAPDKSGLPSDRFSAERTGGSVSTLTIQRTQQEDSAVYLCASSYYRVQETQYFGPGTRLLVL.